This TCR beta chain derives from a study of shared clonotypes between healthy human individuals. Naive CD8 cells were CD45RO-negative, positively selected for CCR7, excluding terminally differentiated effector memory CD45RA+ cells. Clones were read by immunoSEQ multiplex PCR, and TCRdb kept only the in-frame ones, dropping some. Here the sample spans around 1.9 million clones, about 93% being singletons. This CDR3 has 14 residues. V lost 4 bases to trimming and J lost 7 bases; unmatched junction nucleotides: 5. The germline V gene encodes CDR1 SEHNR and CDR2 FQNEAQ (reference sequence). The chain links TRBV7-9 to TRBJ1-4, with 8 bases that match TRBD1. The source material was naive CD8+ T cells from PBMCs. This TCR came from a man between 18 and 29 years old in good health. Some clones in this sample may be carry-over from other donors' samples. CDR3 sequence: CASSSGQGPEKLFF. The CDR3 nucleotides read TGTGCCAGCAGCTCAGGACAGGGCCCTGAAAAACTGTTTTTT.